The T cell receptor beta chain under discussion was sequenced for a study of OX40 agonist ivuxolimab in advanced cancers. In the study overall: Patients with hepatocellular carcinoma, melanoma, renal cell or head and neck cancer made up the dose-escalation patients. Age averaged around 60 years (range roughly 23 to 80), and roughly 80% were male.

Sequencing was performed with immunoSEQ multiplex PCR; in TCRdb, only in-frame clones are kept and a portion is missing. The repertoire has approximately 69,000 clones, about 85% of them found once; the top ten carry 5.5% to 7%. General observations from the study: Fewer expanded clones were found on average in CD4+ than in CD8+ T cells.

As regards this clone: Its antigen is not identified.

The CDR3 spans 15 residues. The V gene end was trimmed by 4 bases and the J gene end by 2 bases; junction bases not matched to a gene: 6. Germline-derived CDR1 and CDR2 are MNHNY and SVGAGI (reference sequence). The TCR was taken from an adult with an advanced solid tumor such as melanoma, head and neck, liver or kidney cancer. The chain couples TRBV6-6 to TRBJ2-3; 7 bases align to TRBD1. The source was CD4+ or CD8+ T cells sorted from blood, collected in a trial of the OX40 agonist ivuxolimab. DNA of the CDR3: TGTGCCAGCAGTTCGGGACAGCAACACACAGATACGCAGTATTTT. Translated, it gives CASSSGQQHTDTQYF.